These 9 T cell receptor beta chains were sequenced from one sample in a study of patients and donors after allogeneic stem cell transplantation. TCRdb independently ran MiXCR on the RT-PCR reads; one entry per CDR3 protein. Of roughly 940,000 distinct CDR3 sequences in the sample, roughly 18% were seen once. Source material: blood, either unsorted or a sorted T cell fraction (not recorded which). These TCRs come from a human donor who was either an allogeneic HSCT recipient or a stem cell or donor lymphocyte infusion donor (not recorded which). It is not recorded whose cells these are; they may come from a transplant donor.

The gene calls are TRBV18 and TRBJ2-2, with a possible D match to TRBD1 (5 bases). CDR3 size: 15 residues. Germline V gives CDR1 KGHSH, CDR2 LQKENI. V was pared by 6 bases and J by 0 bases, with 11 bases between. CDR3: CASSPKGTNTGELFF. For the CDR3, the DNA is TGTGCCAGCTCGCCCAAGGGGACGAACACCGGGGAGCTGTTTTTT.

This clonotype was detected a few times. The chain carries TRBV29-1 and TRBJ1-4, with D possibly being TRBD1 (6 bases). CDR3 length equals 12 residues. CDR1 is SQVTM, CDR2 ANQGSEA, per germline. Trimming removed 4 bases at V and 14 bases at J, with 17 bases between. The CDR3 DNA follows: TGCAGCGTTGGGGGGGCGCGAGGTGAGCTGTTTTTT. It translates to CSVGGARGELFF. The whole variable domain, filled in from reference TRBV29-1 and TRBJ1-4, reads SAVISQKPSRDICQRGTSLTIQCQVDSQVTMMFWYRQQPGQSLTLIATANQGSEATYESGFVIDKFPISRPNLTFSTLTVSNMSPEDSSIYLCSVGGARGELFFGSGTQLSVL.

This clonotype was counted only a few times. The chain couples TRBV12-3 or TRBV12-4 to TRBJ2-1; D gene ambiguous. The CDR3 covers 15 residues. V gave up 3 bases and J gave up 2 bases, with 11 bases separating them. The DNA for the CDR3 is TGTGCCAGCAGTTTTTTGGTAACCCCCTACAATGAGCAGTTCTTC. It encodes CASSFLVTPYNEQFF.

The chain joins TRBV16 to TRBJ2-3, with no clear D. Germline lookup yields CDR1 KGHSY and CDR2 FQNENV. The CDR3 sequence is 14 residues long. The germline V and J ends were trimmed by 0 bases and 3 bases, with 7 bases remaining between them. CDR3 amino acids: CASSQSQNTDTQYF. Here the CDR3 DNA reads TGTGCCAGCAGCCAATCACAGAATACAGATACGCAGTATTTT.

This clonotype occurred a few times. The rearrangement joins TRBV11-2 to TRBJ1-1; 8 bases line up with TRBD1. The V segment lost 4 bases and the J segment 6 bases; nucleotides outside the gene matches: 4. Germline V gene lookup returns CDR1 SGHAT and CDR2 FQNNGV. This CDR3 has 13 amino acids. As DNA, the CDR3 is TGTGCCAGCAGCTCTGAGACAGGGGCTGAAGCTTTCTTT. This encodes CASSSETGAEAFF.

This clonotype has just a few counts. V and J are TRBV9 and TRBJ2-1, with 9 bases aligning to TRBD2. The junction had 11 bases not matched to a gene; V was cut back by 0 bases and J by 7 bases. This CDR3 spans 17 amino acids. Germline V gene sequence: CDR1 SGDLS, CDR2 YYNGEE. CDR3 region: CASSVASGTSRSNEQFF. The CDR3, as DNA: TGTGCCAGCAGCGTAGCATCCGGGACTAGCAGGTCTAATGAGCAGTTCTTC.

This chain links TRBV24-1 with TRBJ1-1, with D possibly TRBD1 on 5 matching bases. Trimming removed 5 bases at V and 1 base at J, with 7 bases between. Germline values: CDR1 KGHDR, CDR2 SFDVKD. The CDR3 runs to 13 residues. CDR3 region: CATSGQGNTEAFF. The CDR3 nucleotides are TGTGCCACCAGTGGTCAGGGGAACACTGAAGCTTTCTTT.

In this sample, this clonotype turned up a few times. The chain has TRBV25-1 and TRBJ1-2, with D unclear. The CDR3 covers 13 residues. Germline values: CDR1 MGHDK, CDR2 SYGVNS. V was clipped by 3 bases and J by 5 bases, with 10 bases between them. The CDR3 is CASSETWGYGYTF. The CDR3 DNA reads TGTGCCAGCAGTGAGACCTGGGGATATGGCTACACCTTC.

This clonotype has just a few counts. In DNA form, the CDR3 reads TGTGCCAGCAGCGCCACCGGACTGAACAACAATGAGCAGTTCTTC. Protein: CASSATGLNNNEQFF. The chain joins TRBV6-1 to TRBJ2-1; D is possibly TRBD2 (5 bases). Trimming shortened V by 6 bases and J by 5 bases, and 17 bases separated the two germline ends. This CDR3 comprises 15 residues. Per germline, CDR1 MNHNS and CDR2 SASEGT.